The clone carrying this TCR beta chain was picked up one time. Antigen: not known. These data originate in a study of shared clonotypes between healthy human individuals. Each sorted subset replicate got 200 ng genomic DNA, approximately 27,000 genomes. Some clones are missing from TCRdb's copy, which holds only in-frame ones; the method was immunoSEQ multiplex PCR. In the table there are a few hundred thousand clones, roughly 96% of which are singletons. Study conclusions and caveats: How much donors shared clonotypes was expected to be affected by sequencing depth.

Caucasian adults living in Nashville, Tennessee, provided all samples. This TCR was sampled from a man aged 25-40 years in good health. The specimen was memory CD8+ T cells sorted from blood. Indicated subset: CD45RO+ cells pooled with CCR7-negative TemRA cells.

The CDR3 loop is CASSLTASPGEKLFF. Here the CDR3 DNA reads TGTGCCAGCAGCTTAACGGCCAGCCCGGGTGAAAAACTGTTTTTT. The chain recombines TRBV7-3 with TRBJ1-4, with D hard to call. Trimming removed 0 bases from V and 7 bases from J, with 12 bases in between. The CDR3 is made up of 15 amino acids. Germline CDR1 is SGHTA and CDR2 is FQGTGA.